This TCR beta chain is drawn from a study of OX40 agonist ivuxolimab in advanced cancers. On the study more broadly: Ivuxolimab, an agonist antibody against OX40 (CD134), was given to patients. Prior therapy, whether anti-PD-1, anti-PD-L1 or anti-CTLA-4, was allowed, and approximately 37% had some. Overall study results and limits: Expanded peripheral T cell antigen specificity was not determined.

Produced via immunoSEQ multiplex PCR; TCRdb's table is partial and in-frame only. The sample shows around 77,000 clones, over 75% of them seen only once. About this clone: The target antigen is unknown.

The sequence came from an adult with an advanced solid tumor such as melanoma, head and neck, liver or kidney cancer. This specimen consisted of CD4+ or CD8+ T cells sorted from blood, obtained in a trial of the OX40 agonist ivuxolimab.

CDR3 nucleotide sequence: TGTGCCAGCAGGGCTAAGACTAGCGGGGGGGCTGGGAATGAGCAGTTCTTC. This encodes CASRAKTSGGAGNEQFF. This chain uses TRBV2 with TRBJ2-1, with 14 bases that match TRBD2. From germline, CDR1 is SNHLY and CDR2 FYNNEI. The CDR3 totals 17 residues. V dropped 6 bases and J dropped 7; count of bases not matched to a gene: 11.